One and the same sample provided the 24 T cell receptor beta chains below, sequenced in a study of cytomegalovirus exposure and HLA in healthy donors. The PCR used 60 Vbeta and 13 Jbeta primers. The repertoire was sequenced with immunoSEQ multiplex PCR; TCRdb's copy has only in-frame clones and lacks some. The table includes about 110,000 clones, about 75% detected once. Sequencing was done on a sample of PBMCs. The receptors were gathered from a male donor in good health and CMV-seropositive.

V is TRBV28 and J is TRBJ1-1; D is unresolved. CDR1 MDHEN and CDR2 SYDVKM come from the germline V gene. V was shortened by 5 bases and J by 1 base, with 11 bases between the two germline ends. This CDR3 spans 14 amino acids. The CDR3 bases are TGTGCCAGCAGTCCTCCCCCGAGGAACACTGAAGCTTTCTTT. This sequence encodes CASSPPPRNTEAFF. Using reference TRBV28 and TRBJ1-1 for the parts outside the CDR3, the full variable domain is DVKVTQSSRYLVKRTGEKVFLECVQDMDHENMFWYRQDPGLGLRLIYFSYDVKMKEKGDIPEGYSVSREKKERFSLILESASTNQTSMYLCASSPPPRNTEAFFGQGTRLTVV.

This clone was observed a single time. The rearrangement links TRBV19 to TRBJ2-7; TRBD2 is a possible D gene (5 bases). CDR3 length: 13 amino acids. Germline V gene lookup returns CDR1 LNHDA and CDR2 SQIVND (reference sequence). V dropped 1 base and J dropped 2 bases, with 6 bases sitting between them. Written as DNA, the CDR3 is TGTGCCAGTAGTATAGGACTAACCTACGAGCAGTACTTC. Translating gives CASSIGLTYEQYF.

The chain combines TRBV6-5 with TRBJ2-5, with D possibly TRBD1 on 5 matching bases. Trimming removed 7 bases at V and 2 bases at J, with 8 bases between. Germline V gene sequence: CDR1 MNHEY, CDR2 SVGAGI. The CDR3 sequence is 12 residues long. CDR3 DNA sequence: TGTGCCAGCACTGACAGACAAGAGACCCAGTACTTC. It encodes CASTDRQETQYF.

The chain links TRBV7-3 to TRBJ2-4, with a tentative D call TRBD2 (5 bases). The ends were cut back, 5 bases at V and 9 bases at J, with 17 bases in the middle. Germline V gives CDR1 SGHTA, CDR2 FQGTGA. The CDR3 length is 14 residues. The CDR3 DNA sequence: TGTGCCAGCAGCGAACAGTCCTTGGGGAGCATTCAGTACTTC. Its protein is CASSEQSLGSIQYF.

V usage is TRBV5-1 and J usage is TRBJ2-1, with TRBD1 identical over 9 bases. The V gene end was trimmed by 5 bases and the J gene end by 4 bases; junction bases not matched to a gene: 7. The CDR3 covers 15 residues. Germline CDR1 is SGHRS and CDR2 is YFSETQ. CDR3 residues: CASRADRGPYNEQFF. Written as DNA, the CDR3 is TGCGCCAGCAGGGCGGACAGGGGCCCTTACAATGAGCAGTTCTTC. Drawing the rest from reference TRBV5-1 and TRBJ2-1, the complete variable domain is KAGVTQTPRYLIKTRGQQVTLSCSPISGHRSVSWYQQTPGQGLQFLFEYFSETQRNKGNFPGRFSGRQFSNSRSEMNVSTLELGDSALYLCASRADRGPYNEQFFGPGTRLTVL.

This chain uses TRBV7-2 with TRBJ2-3; 14 nucleotides align to TRBD2. V was pared by 5 bases and J by 0 bases, with 4 bases of the junction left unmatched. This CDR3 spans 17 amino acids. CDR1 and CDR2 (germline): SGHTA, FQGNSA. The CDR3 DNA reads TGTGCCAGCAGCCTGGGGACTAGCGGGGGCAGCACAGATACGCAGTATTTT. It specifies CASSLGTSGGSTDTQYF.

In its sample, this clone was seen a few times. This chain uses TRBV5-1 with TRBJ2-3; D ambiguous. The CDR3 is 13 residues long. V was pared by 3 bases and J by 0 bases, with 5 bases between. Germline V gives CDR1 SGHRS, CDR2 YFSETQ. This chain's CDR3 is CASSWASTDTQYF. The CDR3 DNA reads as TGCGCCAGCAGCTGGGCTAGCACAGATACGCAGTATTTT. Complete variable domain (other parts from reference TRBV5-1 and TRBJ2-3): KAGVTQTPRYLIKTRGQQVTLSCSPISGHRSVSWYQQTPGQGLQFLFEYFSETQRNKGNFPGRFSGRQFSNSRSEMNVSTLELGDSALYLCASSWASTDTQYFGPGTRLTVL.

The rearrangement uses TRBV6-5 and TRBJ2-7; TRBD1 might be the D (6 bases). The CDR3 is made up of 12 amino acids. Germline CDR1 is MNHEY and CDR2 is SVGAGI. The V end was cut by 5 bases, the J end by 2 bases, with 7 bases between. Written as DNA, the CDR3 is TGTGCCAGCAGTGGGACACCCTACGAGCAGTACTTC. It encodes CASSGTPYEQYF.

The CDR3 region has the DNA TGTGCCAGCAGTTTATATCGTAGTAGCGGGGGGAATACGCAGTATTTT. Amino acid sequence: CASSLYRSSGGNTQYF. The chain employs TRBV28 and TRBJ2-3; TRBD2 matches at 10 bases. CDR3 length: 16 amino acids. The germline V gene has CDR1 MDHEN and CDR2 SYDVKM. V was pared by 1 base and J by 7 bases, with 8 bases of the junction left unmatched.

The chain recombines TRBV18 with TRBJ2-7; TRBD1 aligns across 9 bases. V dropped 6 bases and J dropped 5; count of bases not matched to a gene: 11. Germline assignment: CDR1 KGHSH and CDR2 LQKENI. The CDR3 contains 15 residues. This chain's CDR3 is CASSRWGTGQNEQYF. The CDR3 DNA is TGTGCCAGCTCCCGGTGGGGGACAGGGCAAAACGAGCAGTACTTC.

This sequence joins TRBV4-3 and TRBJ2-7; TRBD1 agrees at 7 bases. J was trimmed by 3 bases and V by 0 bases; bases with no gene match: 8. The CDR3 is 16 residues long. Germline CDR1 is LGHNA and CDR2 is YSLEER. The CDR3 DNA reads as TGCGCCAGCAGCCAAGAGTGGAGGACAGGTGGCTACGAGCAGTACTTC. As protein: CASSQEWRTGGYEQYF.

The CDR3 loop reads CASVQGQGASYEQYF. The CDR3 bases are TGTGCCAGTGTACAGGGACAGGGGGCTTCCTACGAGCAGTACTTC. V is TRBV19 and J is TRBJ2-7; TRBD1 matches 12 bases. Germline V gene lookup returns CDR1 LNHDA and CDR2 SQIVND (reference sequence). The J segment lost 1 base and the V segment lost 8 bases, leaving 6 bases of the junction unmatched. This CDR3 region has 15 residues.

The chain carries TRBV6-1 and TRBJ2-5; 9 positions agree with TRBD1. The J call is doubtful: the DNA matches TRBJ2-7 better. CDR1 MNHNS and CDR2 SASEGT come from the germline V gene. The CDR3 has 14 amino acids. The CDR3 region is CASSGLDRGGEQYF. As DNA, the CDR3 is TGTGCCAGCAGTGGATTGGACAGGGGCGGCGAGCAGTACTTC.

This clone was counted between two and nine times. This sequence joins TRBV5-4 and TRBJ2-2, with D possibly matching TRBD2 (6 bases). Germline V gives CDR1 SGHNT, CDR2 YYREEE (reference sequence). Trimming pared 5 bases from V and 4 bases from J, leaving 12 bases between. This CDR3 contains 14 residues. The CDR3 region is CASSTDYTTGELFF. DNA for the CDR3: TGTGCCAGCAGTACGGACTATACCACCGGGGAGCTGTTTTTT.

J is TRBJ1-6 and V is TRBV6-5; a possible D gene is TRBD1 (5 bases). The CDR3 consists of 14 residues. Germline-derived CDR1 and CDR2 are MNHEY and SVGAGI. V was clipped by 5 bases and J by 7 bases, with 12 bases between them. The CDR3: CASSPGIFNSPLHF. As DNA, the CDR3 is TGTGCCAGCAGTCCAGGGATTTTCAATTCACCCCTCCACTTT.

The J gene is TRBJ2-1, the V gene TRBV28; 8 bases line up with TRBD2. The germline V gene encodes CDR1 MDHEN and CDR2 SYDVKM. J gave up 8 bases and V 2 bases, and 8 bases lay outside the gene matches. The CDR3 loop spans 15 amino acids. The CDR3 here is CASSLRPGGGDEQFF. The CDR3 DNA is TGTGCCAGCAGTTTAAGGCCCGGGGGGGGAGATGAGCAGTTCTTC.

This chain uses TRBV5-1 with TRBJ1-1, with a weak D call TRBD1 (6 bases). V was pared by 4 bases and J by 3 bases, with 10 bases between. Germline CDR1 and CDR2: SGHRS and YFSETQ. The CDR3 has 13 amino acids. The CDR3 protein is CASSPDSYTEAFF. As DNA, the CDR3 is TGCGCCAGCAGCCCGGACAGTTACACTGAAGCTTTCTTT.

The V call is TRBV5-4, the J call TRBJ1-1; maybe TRBD1 (6 bases). CDR3 length: 14 amino acids. Trimming took 4 bases from V and 1 from J, leaving 11 bases between them. Germline values: CDR1 SGHNT, CDR2 YYREEE (reference sequence). The CDR3 region is CASSRGWENTEAFF. In nucleotides, the CDR3 is TGTGCCAGCAGCAGGGGGTGGGAGAACACTGAAGCTTTCTTT.

Only a few counts were recorded for this clone. The gene calls are TRBV7-9 and TRBJ2-7, with 9 bases aligning to TRBD1. The CDR3 loop spans 17 amino acids. With V trimmed by 1 base and J by 3 bases, 10 bases remained unmatched. CDR1 and CDR2 (germline): SEHNR, FQNEAQ (reference sequence). The CDR3 reads CASSLDRGRNSGYEQYF. The CDR3 DNA reads TGTGCCAGCAGCTTAGACAGGGGGCGCAACTCCGGCTACGAGCAGTACTTC.

The chain couples TRBV6-1 to TRBJ1-4; 7 nucleotides line up with TRBD1. Germline loops: CDR1 MNHNS, CDR2 SASEGT. Trimming removed 2 bases from V and 7 bases from J; junction bases left unmatched: 13. The CDR3 covers 17 residues. The CDR3 loop is CASSESLGGGNGEKLFF. The CDR3 bases are TGTGCCAGCAGTGAAAGTCTAGGAGGGGGCAACGGTGAAAAACTGTTTTTT.

The V and J genes are TRBV14 and TRBJ2-7, with 10 bases that match TRBD2. With 4 bases clipped from V and 4 bases from J, the junction kept 22 bases outside the gene matches. CDR3 length: 20 amino acids. In germline, CDR1 is SGHDN, CDR2 FVKESK. The CDR3 region has the DNA TGTGCCAGCAGCCCAGCTCCGGGATGGCGAACTAGCGGGATTCCATACGAGCAGTACTTC. It yields the protein CASSPAPGWRTSGIPYEQYF.

This clone was seen a single time. This chain connects TRBV19 to TRBJ2-7, with 7 bases fitting TRBD2. Germline trimming cut 3 bases from V and 4 bases from J; bases unmatched to any gene: 6. The CDR3 spans 14 residues. Germline values: CDR1 LNHDA, CDR2 SQIVND (reference sequence). As DNA, the CDR3 is TGTGCCAGTAGTATTTCGGGAGGTCGGTACGAGCAGTACTTC. It translates to CASSISGGRYEQYF.

The J gene is TRBJ1-1, the V gene TRBV9; perhaps TRBD1 as D (5 bases). The V gene's germline CDR1 is SGDLS and CDR2 YYNGEE. The CDR3 contains 15 residues. Deletions cut 5 bases from V and 3 bases from J, with 17 bases between. CDR3 amino acids: CASRATGHTYTEAFF. The CDR3 region has the DNA TGTGCCAGCAGGGCGACCGGACATACCTACACTGAAGCTTTCTTT. The whole variable domain, filled in from reference TRBV9 and TRBJ1-1, reads DSGVTQTPKHLITATGQRVTLRCSPRSGDLSVYWYQQSLDQGLQFLIQYYNGEERAKGNILERFSAQQFPDLHSELNLSSLELGDSALYFCASRATGHTYTEAFFGQGTRLTVV.

In the case of this clone: This sample includes further DNA sequences coding for the same CDR3. The V call is TRBV5-1, the J call TRBJ2-7, with 11 bases lining up with TRBD1. V lost 3 bases, J lost 4 bases, and 3 bases stayed unmatched. The germline CDR1 and CDR2 sequences are SGHRS and YFSETQ. The CDR3 spans 14 residues. CDR3 region: CASSSGTGGYEQYF. CDR3 DNA: TGCGCCAGCAGCTCCGGGACAGGGGGTTACGAGCAGTACTTC.